The rows below give T cell receptor beta chains drawn from one sample of a study of early T cells in non-severe SARS-CoV-2 infection. TCRdb processed the 5' RACE reads anew with MiXCR; each CDR3 protein has one entry. This sample has around 58,000 distinct CDR3 sequences, with around 4.6% found just once. The specimen was whole blood. These receptors originate from an adult who was a healthcare worker with PCR-confirmed SARS-CoV-2 infection or an uninfected control (not recorded which). The CDR3 runs from the conserved cysteine through the conserved F or W.

j_gene	v_gene	len	CDR3aa
TRBJ2-2	TRBV12-5	12	CASGSGGGELFF
TRBJ2-1	TRBV7-6	16	CASTGLAGATYNEQFF
TRBJ2-4	TRBV12-3/TRBV12-4	15	CASSRMGVGKNIQYF
TRBJ2-7	TRBV30	14	CAWSFGDRDYEQYF
TRBJ1-6	TRBV5-6	12	CASSFANSPLHF
TRBJ2-3	TRBV5-1	12	CASSLDWDTQYF
TRBJ2-7	TRBV3-1	15	CASSPWRTSEAEQYF
TRBJ2-2	TRBV6-1	17	CASSEAKAGFNTGELFF
TRBJ1-1	TRBV3-1	13	CASSPGMDTEAFF
TRBJ1-2	TRBV2	14	CASSEGRTNYGYTF
TRBJ2-1	TRBV6-2/TRBV6-3	14	CASKTSGRHNEQFF
TRBJ2-7	TRBV7-9	17	CASSNRATAVTSYEQYF
TRBJ2-2	TRBV7-3	14	CASSPSRNTGELFF
TRBJ2-1	TRBV27	19	CASSHGLAGLLGSYNEQFF
TRBJ2-7	TRBV29-1	11	CSVATGYEQYF
TRBJ1-1	TRBV7-2	14	CASSLAPGSTEAFF
TRBJ2-3	TRBV7-2	14	CASSLASRTDTQYF
TRBJ2-2	TRBV4-2	15	CASSLATSGGGELFF
TRBJ1-1	TRBV6-4	14	CASSESIGGTEAFF
TRBJ2-5	TRBV10-3	15	CAISPAGGQGETQYF
TRBJ2-3	TRBV5-6	13	CASSLGTVRTQYF
TRBJ2-5	TRBV20-1	15	CSATGLAGDGETQYF
TRBJ2-5	TRBV7-9	14	CASSLVSGQETQYF
TRBJ2-3	TRBV19	14	CASSMGQNTDTQYF